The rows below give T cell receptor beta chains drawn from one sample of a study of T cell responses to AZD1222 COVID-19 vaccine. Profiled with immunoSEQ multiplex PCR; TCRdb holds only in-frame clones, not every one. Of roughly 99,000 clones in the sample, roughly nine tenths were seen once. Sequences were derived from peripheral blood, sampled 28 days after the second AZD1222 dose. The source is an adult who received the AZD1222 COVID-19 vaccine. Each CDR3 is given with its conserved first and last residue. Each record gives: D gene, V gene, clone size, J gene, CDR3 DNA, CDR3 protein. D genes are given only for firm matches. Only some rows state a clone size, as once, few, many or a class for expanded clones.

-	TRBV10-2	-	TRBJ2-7	TGCGCCAGCAGTGAGAACGGCTACGAGCAGTACTTC	CASSENGYEQYF
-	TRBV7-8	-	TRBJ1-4	TGTGCCAGCACCATCCTGGGTGAAAAACTGTTTTTT	CASTILGEKLFF
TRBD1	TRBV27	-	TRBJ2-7	TGTGCCAGCAGTCGTGGACAGGGCTACGAGCAGTACTTC	CASSRGQGYEQYF
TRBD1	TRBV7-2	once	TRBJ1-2	TGTGCCAGCAGCTTCACAGGGGGGTATGGCTACACCTTC	CASSFTGGYGYTF
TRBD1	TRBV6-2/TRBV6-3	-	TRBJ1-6	TGTGCCAGCAGTTCCCGACAGGGGCCGGTCCTCCACTTT	CASSSRQGPVLHF
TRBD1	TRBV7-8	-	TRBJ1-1	TGTGCCAGCAGCCGCCGGGACAGGGACACTGAAGCTTTCTTT	CASSRRDRDTEAFF
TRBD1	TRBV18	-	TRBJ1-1	TGTGCCAGCTCACCCCTGGGACAGGGGGACACTGAAGCTTTCTTT	CASSPLGQGDTEAFF
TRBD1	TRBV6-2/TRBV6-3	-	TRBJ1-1	TGTGCCAGCAGTACAGGGGAGAACACTGAAGCTTTCTTT	CASSTGENTEAFF
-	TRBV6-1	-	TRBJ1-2	TGTGCCAGCAGTGAAGGAGTCTACTATGGCTACACCTTC	CASSEGVYYGYTF
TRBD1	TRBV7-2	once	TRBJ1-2	TGTGCCATCCAACCGGGACAGCCGCTCACTAACTATGGCTACACCTTC	CAIQPGQPLTNYGYTF
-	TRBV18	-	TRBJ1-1	TGTGCCAGCTCACCACGGGACGGGACTGGGGCGACTGAAGCTTTCTTT	CASSPRDGTGATEAFF
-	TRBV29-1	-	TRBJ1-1	TGCAGCGTTGACGCAGGGTGGGGGGCGAGCTGGGCTTTCTTT	CSVDAGWGASWAFF
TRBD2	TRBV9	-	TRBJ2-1	TGTGCCAGCAGCGTAGTGAGCGGGGGGCTTTACAATGAGCAGTTCTTC	CASSVVSGGLYNEQFF
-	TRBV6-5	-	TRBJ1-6	TGTGCCAGCAGCCTACAGGGACTACAATCACCCCTCCACTTT	CASSLQGLQSPLHF
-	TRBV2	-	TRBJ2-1	TGTGCCAGCCTTCACGGGTTATCTGAGCAGGACAATGAGCAGTTCTTC	CASLHGLSEQDNEQFF
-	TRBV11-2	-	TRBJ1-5	TGTGCCAGCAGCTTAGCGGACTGGTCGCCCCAGCATTTT	CASSLADWSPQHF
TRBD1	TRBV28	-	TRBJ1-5	TGTGCCAGCAGTACCCCGGGACAGGGGCGATATCAGCCCCAGCATTTT	CASSTPGQGRYQPQHF
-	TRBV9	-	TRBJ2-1	TGTGCCAGCAGCGTAGAAGGATTCAGTGAGCAGTTCTTC	CASSVEGFSEQFF
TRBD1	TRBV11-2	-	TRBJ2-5	TGTGCCAGCAGCCGATGGGACAGGGGGCGCGTAGAGACCCAGTACTTC	CASSRWDRGRVETQYF
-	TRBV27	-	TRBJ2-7	TGTGCCAGCAGTTACGGGGCTAGCCTAGCCTACGAGCAGTACTTC	CASSYGASLAYEQYF
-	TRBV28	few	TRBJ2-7	TGTGCCAGCAGAATACCCGGACAGGGAGGGGAGCAGTACTTC	CASRIPGQGGEQYF
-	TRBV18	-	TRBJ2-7	TGTGCCAGCTCACCACCGTCAGGGACCGAGCAGTACTTC	CASSPPSGTEQYF
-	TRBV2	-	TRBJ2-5	TGTGCCAGCAGCGAAGGGTCCTTGCGATTAGAGACCCAGTACTTC	CASSEGSLRLETQYF
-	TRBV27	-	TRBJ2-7	TGTGCCAGCAGTCAGGTGGGGGCGGTCTCCTACGAGCAGTACTTC	CASSQVGAVSYEQYF
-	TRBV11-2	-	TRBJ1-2	TGTGCCAGCAGCTTAGGTGACTCAAACTATGGCTACACCTTC	CASSLGDSNYGYTF
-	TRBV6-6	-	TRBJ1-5	TGTGCCAGCAGTTACTCGTCAGGCAATCAGCCCCAGCATTTT	CASSYSSGNQPQHF
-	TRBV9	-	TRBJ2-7	TGTGCCAGCAGTCGGGGGGACAGGACACTAGACGAGCAGTACTTC	CASSRGDRTLDEQYF
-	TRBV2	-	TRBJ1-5	TGTGCCAGCCTTAAAGGACTGAATCAGCCCCAGCATTTT	CASLKGLNQPQHF
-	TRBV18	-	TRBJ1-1	TGTGCCAGCTCACCAAGTATTCCAGCCCTGAGCACTGAAGCTTTCTTT	CASSPSIPALSTEAFF